Sequencing of this T cell receptor (beta chain) was carried out in a study of shared clonotypes between healthy human individuals. Study-level information: CD4 naive and CD4 memory each took three plates per donor, while CD8 naive took two and CD8 memory one. Findings and caveats of the study: Specimens sampled were limited to blood, with tissue repertoires likely differing. Clonotype sharing among donors, it was expected, would be affected by sequencing depth. Non-shared clonotypes were found to have lower generation probabilities than the clonotypes that were shared by all four of the sorted-subset donors.

CD45RO-negative CD8 cells positively selected for CCR7 made up the naive population, which excluded terminally differentiated effector memory CD45RA+ cells. Note on this clone: Its antigen is as yet unknown.

The table came from immunoSEQ multiplex PCR; TCRdb's copy has only in-frame clones and leaves some out. The repertoire consists of around 1.9 million clones, with over 85% occurring once and the leading ten covering 1.5% to 2%. Material: naive CD8+ T cells from PBMCs. This receptor was obtained from a man between 18 and 35 years old in good health. Some clones in this sample may be carry-over from other donors' samples.

CDR3 in amino acids: CASSHPLAGRGETQYF. The CDR3 DNA sequence: TGCGCCAGCAGCCACCCTTTAGCGGGAAGGGGGGAGACCCAGTACTTC. V is TRBV4-1 and J is TRBJ2-5; TRBD2 agrees at 8 bases. The ends lost 3 bases at V and 5 bases at J; junction bases unmatched: 11. Germline assignment: CDR1 MGHRA and CDR2 YSYEKL. CDR3 length equals 16 residues.